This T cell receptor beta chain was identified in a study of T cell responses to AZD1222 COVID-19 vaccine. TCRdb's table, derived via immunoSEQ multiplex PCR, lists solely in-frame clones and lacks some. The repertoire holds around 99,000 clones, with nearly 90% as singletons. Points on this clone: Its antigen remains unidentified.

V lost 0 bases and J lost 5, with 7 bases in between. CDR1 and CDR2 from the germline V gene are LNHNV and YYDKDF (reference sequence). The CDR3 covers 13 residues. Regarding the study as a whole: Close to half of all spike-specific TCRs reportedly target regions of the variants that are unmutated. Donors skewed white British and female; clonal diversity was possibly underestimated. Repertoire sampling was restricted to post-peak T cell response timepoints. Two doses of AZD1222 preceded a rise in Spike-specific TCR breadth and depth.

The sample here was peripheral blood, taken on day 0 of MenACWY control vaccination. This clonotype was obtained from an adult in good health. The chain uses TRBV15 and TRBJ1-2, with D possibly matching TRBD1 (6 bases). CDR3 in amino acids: CATSRERGYGYTF. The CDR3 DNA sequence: TGTGCCACCAGCAGAGAGAGGGGGTATGGCTACACCTTC.